The rows below give T cell receptor beta chains drawn from one sample of a study of blood T cell repertoires in COVID-19. Sequencing used immunoSEQ multiplex PCR; TCRdb keeps in-frame clones, though not all of them. Here the sample spans about 58,000 clones, approximately 81% being singletons. The source material was peripheral blood. The receptors derive from a man aged 35 to 55 with active COVID-19. The CDR3 runs from the conserved cysteine through the conserved F or W. A D gene is named only where the DNA matches it firmly. Some rows have no size entry. The others give once, few or many, or a class for an expanded clone.

D: NA
V: TRBV10-3
size: few
J: TRBJ1-1
DNA: TGTGCCATCGGATCCGGGACAATGAACACTGAAGCTTTCTTT
CDR3: CAIGSGTMNTEAFF

D: TRBD1
V: TRBV15
size: NA
J: TRBJ2-1
DNA: TGTGCCACCAGCAGGGACAGGGCCTCCTACAATGAGCAGTTCTTC
CDR3: CATSRDRASYNEQFF

D: TRBD2
V: TRBV9
size: NA
J: TRBJ2-6
DNA: TGTGCCAGCAGCGTAGAACCCCCTAGCGGGAGGGCTGGGGCCAACGTCCTGACTTTC
CDR3: CASSVEPPSGRAGANVLTF

D: TRBD2
V: TRBV6-1
size: NA
J: TRBJ2-5
DNA: TGTGCCAGCAGTGATCTAGGGACTAGTTGGTGGGAGACCCAGTACTTC
CDR3: CASSDLGTSWWETQYF

D: NA
V: TRBV6-5
size: NA
J: TRBJ2-5
DNA: TGTGCCAGCAGCCTCGGACAGATCCAAGAGACCCAGTACTTC
CDR3: CASSLGQIQETQYF

D: NA
V: TRBV9
size: many
J: TRBJ2-3
DNA: TGTGCCAGCAGCGTAGGTTCATTTCCCGGGGATACGCAGTATTTT
CDR3: CASSVGSFPGDTQYF

D: NA
V: TRBV11-2
size: NA
J: TRBJ1-3
DNA: TGTGCCAGCAGCTCCTCCGTCTCGTTCTCTGGAAACACCATATATTTT
CDR3: CASSSSVSFSGNTIYF

D: NA
V: TRBV27
size: NA
J: TRBJ2-5
DNA: TGTGCCAGCAGTTTGTGGGGCAGGAAAGAGACCCAGTACTTC
CDR3: CASSLWGRKETQYF

D: TRBD1
V: TRBV10-3
size: few
J: TRBJ1-1
DNA: TGTGCCATCACCTTAGGACAGGGCACTGAAGCTTTCTTT
CDR3: CAITLGQGTEAFF

D: TRBD1
V: TRBV5-4
size: NA
J: TRBJ1-3
DNA: TGTGCCAGCAGCTTGGGGGGACAGGCGGAAAACACCATATATTTT
CDR3: CASSLGGQAENTIYF

D: TRBD1
V: TRBV3-1/TRBV3-2
size: NA
J: TRBJ1-1
DNA: TGTGCCAGCAGCCAAGGAGCAGGGGGCGCTAGATTTGGAACTGAAGCTTTCTTT
CDR3: CASSQGAGGARFGTEAFF

D: TRBD1
V: TRBV9
size: NA
J: TRBJ2-3
DNA: TGTGCCAGCAGCGCCCCGGACAGGGAAACGACTACTTCCACAGATACGCAGTATTTT
CDR3: CASSAPDRETTTSTDTQYF

D: NA
V: TRBV3-1/TRBV3-2
size: NA
J: TRBJ2-1
DNA: TGTGCCAGCAGCCAAGTCCCGGAGGGGGAGCAGTTCTTC
CDR3: CASSQVPEGEQFF